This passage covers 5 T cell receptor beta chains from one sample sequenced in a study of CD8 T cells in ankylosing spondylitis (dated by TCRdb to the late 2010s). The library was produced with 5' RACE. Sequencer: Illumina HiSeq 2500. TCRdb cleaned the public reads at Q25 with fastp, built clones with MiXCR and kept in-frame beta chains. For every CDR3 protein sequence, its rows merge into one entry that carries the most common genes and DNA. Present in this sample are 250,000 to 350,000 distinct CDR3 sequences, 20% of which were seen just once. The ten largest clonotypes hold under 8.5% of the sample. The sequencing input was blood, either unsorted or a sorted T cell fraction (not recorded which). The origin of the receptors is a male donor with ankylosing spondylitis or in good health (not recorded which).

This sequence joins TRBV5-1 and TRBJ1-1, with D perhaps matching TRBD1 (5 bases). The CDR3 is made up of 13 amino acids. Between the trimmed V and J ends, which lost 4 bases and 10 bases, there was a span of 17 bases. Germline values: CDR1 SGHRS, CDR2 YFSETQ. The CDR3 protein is CASSHDSDSGAFF. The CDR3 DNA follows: TGCGCCAGCAGCCACGACAGTGACTCTGGAGCTTTCTTT.

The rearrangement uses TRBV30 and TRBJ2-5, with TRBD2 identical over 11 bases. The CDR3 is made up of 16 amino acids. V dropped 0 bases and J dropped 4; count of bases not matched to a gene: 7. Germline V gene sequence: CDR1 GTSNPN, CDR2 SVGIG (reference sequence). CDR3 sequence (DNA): TGTGCCTGGAGTGTCGGGCTAGCGGGGGGCCTAGAGACCCAGTACTTC. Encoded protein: CAWSVGLAGGLETQYF.

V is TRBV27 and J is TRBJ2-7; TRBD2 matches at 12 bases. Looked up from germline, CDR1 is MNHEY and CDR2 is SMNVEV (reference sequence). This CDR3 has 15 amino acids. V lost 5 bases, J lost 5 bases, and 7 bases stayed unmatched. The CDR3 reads CASSLAGGPNNEQYV. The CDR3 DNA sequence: TGTGCCAGCAGTCTAGCGGGAGGGCCGAATAACGAGCAGTACGTC.

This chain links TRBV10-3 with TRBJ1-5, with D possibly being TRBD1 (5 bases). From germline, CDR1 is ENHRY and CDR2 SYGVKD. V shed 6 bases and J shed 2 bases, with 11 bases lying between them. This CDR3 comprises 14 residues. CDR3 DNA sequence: TGTGCCATCAGGGACGGGGGTGGCAATCAGCCCCAGCATTTT. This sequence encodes CAIRDGGGNQPQHF.

CDR3 sequence (DNA): TGCGCCAGCAGTCAATCTATGCTAGCGGGGGGCTTAGAGACCCAGTACTTC. It codes for CASSQSMLAGGLETQYF. This chain links TRBV23-1 with TRBJ2-5; the match to TRBD2 covers 11 bases. TRBV23-1 has ORF status, its function being uncertain. With 0 bases clipped from V and 4 bases from J, the junction kept 7 bases outside the gene matches. The CDR3 has 17 residues.